This T cell receptor beta chain was retrieved from a study of patients and donors after allogeneic stem cell transplantation. From the RT-PCR reads, TCRdb called clonotypes with MiXCR, one entry per CDR3 protein. The sample holds roughly 960,000 distinct CDR3 sequences, approximately 19% seen once. The length of the CDR3 is 17 residues. Trimming removed 2 bases from V and 2 bases from J, with 16 bases in between. This clonotype showed up many times. The clonotype originates from a human donor who was either an allogeneic HSCT recipient or a stem cell or donor lymphocyte infusion donor (not recorded which). It is not recorded whose cells these are; they may come from a transplant donor. V and J are TRBV12-3 or TRBV12-4 and TRBJ1-3, with TRBD1 as a possible D gene (5 bases). The specimen was blood, either unsorted or a sorted T cell fraction (not recorded which). The CDR3 here is CASSLMGQGQAGNTIYF. CDR3 DNA sequence: TGTGCCAGCAGTTTAATGGGGCAGGGCCAGGCTGGAAACACCATATATTTT.